A selection of T cell receptor beta chains follows, all from one sample in a study of immune heterogeneity within non-small cell lung tumors. In TCRdb, the multiplex PCR reads were re-called with MiXCR into one record per CDR3 protein. The repertoire consists of several thousand distinct CDR3 sequences, with less than 25% occurring once and the leading ten covering approximately 14%. The specimen sequenced was lung tumor tissue. The receptors here all came from a female donor with non-small cell lung cancer. The CDR3 runs from the conserved cysteine through the conserved F or W. Fields, in order: J gene, clone size, D gene, V gene, CDR3 protein, CDR3 DNA. The D gene is left open where the match is weak. Rows may omit the clone size; those that give it use once, few, many or a size class.

j_gene: TRBJ2-3
abundance: few
d_gene: -
v_gene: TRBV6-1
CDR3aa: CASSFRTAVYQSSTDTQYF
CDR3nt: TGTGCCAGCAGTTTCCGGACAGCCGTGTATCAATCTAGCACAGATACGCAGTATTTT

j_gene: TRBJ2-3
abundance: few
d_gene: TRBD1
v_gene: TRBV27
CDR3aa: CASRLQGAIVNTQYF
CDR3nt: TGTGCCAGCAGATTACAGGGGGCGATCGTAAATACGCAGTATTTT

j_gene: TRBJ1-3
abundance: -
d_gene: -
v_gene: TRBV5-5
CDR3aa: CASSSTSYSGNTIYF
CDR3nt: TGTGCCAGCAGCTCCACGTCCTACTCTGGAAACACCATATATTTT

j_gene: TRBJ2-2
abundance: few
d_gene: TRBD2
v_gene: TRBV7-9
CDR3aa: CASSNPSGRSGGELFF
CDR3nt: TGTGCCAGCAGCAACCCTAGCGGGAGAAGTGGGGGGGAGCTGTTTTTT

j_gene: TRBJ1-2
abundance: medium-sized
d_gene: -
v_gene: TRBV28
CDR3aa: CASTPRANDGYTF
CDR3nt: TGTGCCAGCACCCCAAGGGCAAACGATGGCTACACCTTC

j_gene: TRBJ2-2
abundance: -
d_gene: TRBD2
v_gene: TRBV5-1
CDR3aa: CASSLEVLAENTGELFF
CDR3nt: TGCGCCAGCAGCTTGGAAGTTCTAGCGGAGAACACCGGGGAGCTGTTTTTT

j_gene: TRBJ2-7
abundance: medium-sized
d_gene: TRBD2
v_gene: TRBV5-1
CDR3aa: CASSSGLAGGVYF
CDR3nt: TGCGCCAGCAGCTCGGGACTAGCGGGAGGGGTCTACTTC

j_gene: TRBJ2-7
abundance: medium-sized
d_gene: TRBD1
v_gene: TRBV10-1
CDR3aa: CASSGTAYEQYF
CDR3nt: TGCGCCAGCAGCGGGACAGCCTACGAGCAGTACTTC

j_gene: TRBJ1-4
abundance: medium-sized
d_gene: -
v_gene: TRBV2
CDR3aa: CASRLGFSEKLFF
CDR3nt: TGTGCCAGCAGGTTGGGGTTTTCGGAAAAACTGTTTTTT

j_gene: TRBJ2-7
abundance: medium-sized
d_gene: -
v_gene: TRBV20-1
CDR3aa: CSAVLLVRSSYEQYF
CDR3nt: TGCAGTGCTGTCTTACTAGTTAGGAGCTCCTACGAGCAGTACTTC

j_gene: TRBJ1-4
abundance: medium-sized
d_gene: -
v_gene: TRBV12-3/TRBV12-4
CDR3aa: CASSFSGNEKLFF
CDR3nt: TGTGCCAGCAGTTTCTCCGGTAATGAAAAACTGTTTTTT

j_gene: TRBJ2-3
abundance: -
d_gene: TRBD1
v_gene: TRBV24-1
CDR3aa: CATSDWAGTGDPDTQYF
CDR3nt: TGTGCCACCAGTGACTGGGCCGGGACAGGGGACCCAGATACGCAGTATTTT

j_gene: TRBJ1-6
abundance: medium-sized
d_gene: -
v_gene: TRBV27
CDR3aa: CASSLSIGVNNSPLHF
CDR3nt: TGTGCCAGCAGTTTATCCATAGGGGTGAATAATTCACCCCTCCACTTT

j_gene: TRBJ1-5
abundance: medium-sized
d_gene: -
v_gene: TRBV28
CDR3aa: CASSLGQGGDGSQPQHF
CDR3nt: TGTGCCAGCAGTTTAGGCCAGGGAGGGGACGGGAGTCAGCCCCAGCATTTT

j_gene: TRBJ1-3
abundance: -
d_gene: -
v_gene: TRBV20-1
CDR3aa: CSATNAVTGNTIYF
CDR3nt: TGCAGTGCCACCAACGCGGTTACTGGAAACACCATATATTTT

j_gene: TRBJ2-2
abundance: few
d_gene: -
v_gene: TRBV27
CDR3aa: CASSPLFYIRGSTGELFF
CDR3nt: TGTGCCAGCAGTCCACTCTTTTATATCCGAGGCAGCACCGGGGAGCTGTTTTTT

j_gene: TRBJ1-1
abundance: few
d_gene: -
v_gene: TRBV12-3/TRBV12-4
CDR3aa: CTSTWEFGVNTEAFF
CDR3nt: TGTACCAGCACCTGGGAGTTTGGGGTGAACACTGAAGCTTTCTTT

j_gene: TRBJ2-7
abundance: -
d_gene: -
v_gene: TRBV28
CDR3aa: CASRTWEGYEQYF
CDR3nt: TGTGCCAGCAGAACATGGGAAGGGTACGAGCAGTACTTC

j_gene: TRBJ2-3
abundance: medium-sized
d_gene: -
v_gene: TRBV2
CDR3aa: CASSETGSSTDTQYF
CDR3nt: TGTGCCAGCAGTGAAACTGGTTCTAGCACAGATACGCAGTATTTT

j_gene: TRBJ1-1
abundance: -
d_gene: TRBD1
v_gene: TRBV7-6
CDR3aa: CASTDRVNTEAFF
CDR3nt: TGTGCCAGTACCGACAGGGTGAACACTGAAGCTTTCTTT

j_gene: TRBJ2-1
abundance: -
d_gene: TRBD2
v_gene: TRBV19
CDR3aa: CASSTGTSVQFF
CDR3nt: TGTGCCAGTAGTACGGGGACTAGCGTACAGTTCTTC

j_gene: TRBJ2-1
abundance: -
d_gene: -
v_gene: TRBV30
CDR3aa: CAWRVWRGGLSEQFF
CDR3nt: TGTGCCTGGAGAGTATGGCGGGGAGGCTTGAGTGAGCAGTTCTTC

j_gene: TRBJ2-2
abundance: -
d_gene: -
v_gene: TRBV29-1
CDR3aa: CSVPTTGGAGELFF
CDR3nt: TGCAGCGTTCCTACTACAGGGGGGGCCGGGGAGCTGTTTTTT

j_gene: TRBJ2-2
abundance: -
d_gene: TRBD2
v_gene: TRBV7-2
CDR3aa: CASSFRTSGELFF
CDR3nt: TGTGCCAGCAGCTTCCGGACTAGCGGGGAGCTGTTTTTT

j_gene: TRBJ1-1
abundance: -
d_gene: -
v_gene: TRBV30
CDR3aa: CAWSRGLNTEAFF
CDR3nt: TGCGCCTGGAGTAGGGGGTTGAACACTGAAGCTTTCTTT

j_gene: TRBJ2-7
abundance: medium-sized
d_gene: -
v_gene: TRBV20-1
CDR3aa: CSAPATEGYEQYF
CDR3nt: TGCAGTGCTCCTGCGACAGAGGGCTACGAGCAGTACTTC

j_gene: TRBJ2-5
abundance: -
d_gene: TRBD2
v_gene: TRBV28
CDR3aa: CASSLGSAGGVETQYF
CDR3nt: TGTGCCAGCAGTTTAGGATCCGCGGGAGGAGTGGAGACCCAGTACTTC

j_gene: TRBJ2-4
abundance: -
d_gene: -
v_gene: TRBV7-8
CDR3aa: CASSLARQGLSKNIQYF
CDR3nt: TGTGCCAGCAGCTTAGCTCGACAGGGACTTTCCAAAAACATTCAGTACTTC

j_gene: TRBJ2-5
abundance: -
d_gene: TRBD2
v_gene: TRBV11-2
CDR3aa: CASSSTLTSGRGETQYF
CDR3nt: TGTGCCAGCAGCTCAACCTTGACTAGCGGGAGGGGAGAGACCCAGTACTTC

j_gene: TRBJ2-5
abundance: -
d_gene: TRBD2
v_gene: TRBV4-2
CDR3aa: CASSYIAGGDETQYF
CDR3nt: TGTGCCAGCAGCTATATAGCGGGAGGGGACGAGACCCAGTACTTC

j_gene: TRBJ1-1
abundance: medium-sized
d_gene: -
v_gene: TRBV12-3/TRBV12-4
CDR3aa: CASRTTAMNTEAFF
CDR3nt: TGTGCCAGCAGGACGACGGCCATGAACACTGAAGCTTTCTTT

j_gene: TRBJ1-1
abundance: -
d_gene: -
v_gene: TRBV25-1
CDR3aa: CASSAQQGRNARTEAFF
CDR3nt: TGTGCCAGCAGTGCACAACAGGGTAGGAATGCGAGGACTGAAGCTTTCTTT

j_gene: TRBJ2-1
abundance: -
d_gene: -
v_gene: TRBV12-3/TRBV12-4
CDR3aa: CASSYLREGAFF
CDR3nt: TGTGCCAGCAGTTATTTAAGGGAGGGGGCGTTCTTC

j_gene: TRBJ2-3
abundance: -
d_gene: TRBD2
v_gene: TRBV25-1
CDR3aa: CASSDEAGGPSTDTQYF
CDR3nt: TGTGCCAGCAGTGATGAAGCGGGAGGGCCTAGCACAGATACGCAGTATTTT

j_gene: TRBJ1-1
abundance: -
d_gene: -
v_gene: TRBV28
CDR3aa: CASRAGVNTEAFF
CDR3nt: TGTGCCAGCAGAGCGGGGGTGAACACTGAAGCTTTCTTT

j_gene: TRBJ1-1
abundance: medium-sized
d_gene: -
v_gene: TRBV28
CDR3aa: CASSLFLSSDMRTEAFF
CDR3nt: TGTGCCAGCAGTCTCTTCCTAAGCTCGGACATGAGGACTGAAGCTTTCTTT

j_gene: TRBJ2-1
abundance: -
d_gene: -
v_gene: TRBV10-3
CDR3aa: CAIGGRDSYNEQFF
CDR3nt: TGTGCCATCGGGGGCCGCGACTCCTACAATGAGCAGTTCTTC

j_gene: TRBJ2-7
abundance: medium-sized
d_gene: -
v_gene: TRBV29-1
CDR3aa: CSVRPTAGEQYF
CDR3nt: TGCAGCGTTAGACCTACTGCGGGCGAGCAGTACTTC

j_gene: TRBJ2-7
abundance: medium-sized
d_gene: -
v_gene: TRBV20-1
CDR3aa: CSAPSRGSWYEQYF
CDR3nt: TGCAGTGCCCCCTCGAGGGGGTCTTGGTACGAGCAGTACTTC

j_gene: TRBJ1-4
abundance: few
d_gene: -
v_gene: TRBV19
CDR3aa: CASSKQTNEKLFF
CDR3nt: TGTGCCAGTAGTAAACAGACTAATGAAAAACTGTTTTTT

j_gene: TRBJ2-3
abundance: -
d_gene: TRBD2
v_gene: TRBV29-1
CDR3aa: CSVDAAGVADTQYF
CDR3nt: TGCAGCGTTGATGCAGCGGGAGTAGCAGATACGCAGTATTTT

j_gene: TRBJ2-7
abundance: -
d_gene: TRBD2
v_gene: TRBV6-5
CDR3aa: CASSYFNSGRTSYEQYF
CDR3nt: TGTGCCAGCAGTTACTTTAATAGCGGGAGAACCTCCTACGAGCAGTACTTC

j_gene: TRBJ1-2
abundance: medium-sized
d_gene: -
v_gene: TRBV28
CDR3aa: CASSLIQTYGYTF
CDR3nt: TGTGCCAGCAGTTTGATACAGACCTATGGCTACACCTTC

j_gene: TRBJ2-5
abundance: -
d_gene: TRBD1
v_gene: TRBV19
CDR3aa: CASSGTGRETQYF
CDR3nt: TGTGCCAGTAGTGGGACAGGGAGGGAGACCCAGTACTTC

j_gene: TRBJ1-3
abundance: medium-sized
d_gene: TRBD1
v_gene: TRBV11-2
CDR3aa: CASSSSTGGFSGNTIYF
CDR3nt: TGTGCCAGCAGCTCATCGACAGGGGGGTTCTCTGGAAACACCATATATTTT

j_gene: TRBJ2-1
abundance: -
d_gene: -
v_gene: TRBV20-1
CDR3aa: CSAPDRSSYNEQFF
CDR3nt: TGCAGTGCTCCAGACAGGAGCTCCTACAATGAGCAGTTCTTC

j_gene: TRBJ2-3
abundance: few
d_gene: -
v_gene: TRBV27
CDR3aa: CASSLFSGQSSTDTQYF
CDR3nt: TGTGCCAGCAGTTTATTTTCGGGGCAAAGTAGCACAGATACGCAGTATTTT

j_gene: TRBJ2-5
abundance: -
d_gene: TRBD1
v_gene: TRBV3-1
CDR3aa: CASSQGDSLRETQYF
CDR3nt: TGTGCCAGCAGCCAAGGGGACAGCCTCCGGGAGACCCAGTACTTC

j_gene: TRBJ1-2
abundance: few
d_gene: -
v_gene: TRBV10-2
CDR3aa: CASSENTGIYGYTF
CDR3nt: TGCGCCAGCAGTGAGAATACAGGGATATATGGCTACACCTTC

j_gene: TRBJ2-7
abundance: medium-sized
d_gene: -
v_gene: TRBV19
CDR3aa: CASSILGVDQQEQYF
CDR3nt: TGTGCCAGTAGTATCCTGGGGGTCGACCAGCAGGAGCAGTACTTC

j_gene: TRBJ2-1
abundance: few
d_gene: TRBD1
v_gene: TRBV6-5
CDR3aa: CASSLTPGQLGEQFF
CDR3nt: TGTGCCAGCAGTTTGACCCCGGGACAGCTAGGTGAGCAGTTCTTC

j_gene: TRBJ2-3
abundance: medium-sized
d_gene: -
v_gene: TRBV13
CDR3aa: CASSTGGGGGTDTQYF
CDR3nt: TGTGCCAGCAGCACGGGTGGGGGAGGTGGCACAGATACGCAGTATTTT

j_gene: TRBJ2-7
abundance: -
d_gene: TRBD2
v_gene: TRBV3-1
CDR3aa: CASSQGSGSDEQYF
CDR3nt: TGTGCCAGCAGCCAGGGAAGCGGGAGCGACGAGCAGTACTTC

j_gene: TRBJ2-5
abundance: medium-sized
d_gene: -
v_gene: TRBV12-3/TRBV12-4
CDR3aa: CASSPHQGLVRETQYF
CDR3nt: TGTGCCAGCAGTCCCCATCAGGGGTTAGTTAGAGAGACCCAGTACTTC

j_gene: TRBJ1-1
abundance: -
d_gene: -
v_gene: TRBV20-1
CDR3aa: CSARGTIQWLLNTEAFF
CDR3nt: TGCAGTGCTAGAGGAACTATACAGTGGCTCCTGAACACTGAAGCTTTCTTT

j_gene: TRBJ2-2
abundance: few
d_gene: TRBD2
v_gene: TRBV5-8
CDR3aa: CASSSTGLAVTGELFF
CDR3nt: TGTGCCAGCAGCTCTACCGGACTAGCGGTCACCGGGGAGCTGTTTTTT

j_gene: TRBJ1-5
abundance: few
d_gene: TRBD1
v_gene: TRBV10-3
CDR3aa: CAISEMDRGEPQHF
CDR3nt: TGTGCCATCAGTGAGATGGACAGGGGAGAGCCCCAGCATTTT